The source of this T cell receptor beta chain is a study of CD8+ T cells in alopecia areata. Study observations and caveats: Resident alphabeta T cells of normal skin are also sequenced in scalp samples.

RNA extraction and reverse transcription yielded cDNA as sequencing template. The table came from immunoSEQ multiplex PCR; TCRdb's copy has only in-frame clones and leaves some out. Here the sample spans 140,000 or so clones, approximately 56% being singletons. Points on this clone: Its antigen is undetermined.

The CDR3 is 16 residues long. CDR1 and CDR2 from the germline V gene are LNHNV and YYDKDF (reference sequence). J gave up 2 bases and V 0 bases, and 2 bases lay outside the gene matches. The source of this sequence is a human donor in good health. The sequenced sample consisted of CD8+ T cells sorted from blood. The V gene is TRBV15, the J gene TRBJ2-3; TRBD2 agrees at 10 bases. CDR3 residues: CATSRELAGLTDTQYF. The CDR3 DNA reads TGTGCCACCAGCAGAGAACTAGCGGGGCTCACAGATACGCAGTATTTT.